One and the same sample provided the 18 T cell receptor beta chains below, sequenced in a study of regulatory T cells in long-lasting Graves disease. Library construction for TCR beta used iRepertoire HTBI primers and Arm-PCR of CDR3 regions. TCRdb reprocessed the multiplex PCR reads with MiXCR, giving one entry per CDR3 protein. The sample has under 500,000 distinct CDR3 sequences, roughly 15% seen once. Time point of the sample: newly diagnosed GD, antithyroid drugs for less than 3 months. RNA extracted from PBMCs served as the sequencing template. Separately, the same data were catalogued under a study of T cells in Graves' hyperthyroidism and ophthalmopathy.

Source: peripheral blood mononuclear cells (PBMCs), taken at new diagnosis, from a patient treated with antithyroid drugs. The receptors originated from a woman aged 25 to 45 with Graves disease.

This clonotype was picked up many times. The rearrangement links TRBV9 to TRBJ1-1; TRBD1 might be the D (5 bases). The V end lost 0 bases, the J end lost 1 base, and 10 bases lay between the germline ends. CDR3 length equals 15 residues. Looked up from germline, CDR1 is SGDLS and CDR2 is YYNGEE. The CDR3 loop is CASSVVTGSNTEAFF. CDR3 sequence (DNA): TGTGCCAGCAGCGTAGTCACAGGCTCGAACACTGAAGCTTTCTTT.

Comment on this clonotype: The limits of the CDR3 on the DNA are not certain, so only TCRdb's listed CDR3 is given. The chain couples TRBV27 to TRBJ2-7; the D call of TRBD1 is as the table states it, not checked on the DNA. The germline V gene encodes CDR1 MNHEY and CDR2 SMNVEV (reference sequence). Termini included, the CDR3 measures 15 amino acids. The CDR3 loop is CASSLGTGQSYEQYF.

The table lists this clonotype with many counts. The chain joins TRBV11-2 to TRBJ2-7; no clear D. Trimming cost V 1 base and J 1 base, with 5 bases left between them. The CDR3 is made up of 13 amino acids. From germline, CDR1 is SGHAT and CDR2 FQNNGV. The CDR3 nucleotides are TGTGCCAGCAGCTTAGCCGGATCCTACGAGCAGTACTTC. Its protein is CASSLAGSYEQYF.

In its sample, this clonotype was seen a few times. CDR3 bases: TGTGCCAGCGGTAGGAGTAGGCGTTGGGGCAATCAGCCCCAGCATTTT. The encoded protein is CASGRSRRWGNQPQHF. The chain is built from TRBV27 and TRBJ1-5; no definite D call. The CDR3 consists of 16 residues. The germline V and J ends were trimmed by 8 bases and 2 bases, with 19 bases remaining between them. CDR1 MNHEY and CDR2 SMNVEV come from the germline V gene (reference sequence).

This clonotype was recorded many times. The chain uses TRBV2 and TRBJ2-1, with D unclear. Germline V gene data show CDR1 as SNHLY and CDR2 as FYNNEI. The V end was cut by 3 bases, the J end by 12 bases, with 0 bases between. The CDR3 is made up of 8 amino acids. The CDR3 sequence: CASSEQFF. The CDR3 region has the DNA TGTGCCAGCAGTGAGCAGTTCTTC.

This clonotype was picked up many times. V usage is TRBV20-1 and J usage is TRBJ2-1; TRBD2 agrees at 8 bases. Germline CDR1 and CDR2: DFQATT and SNEGSKA (reference sequence). This CDR3 is built from 17 residues. The junction had 9 bases not matched to a gene; V was cut back by 2 bases and J by 0 bases. CDR3 nucleotides: TGCAGTGCTAGATTTAGGCTGACTAGCGCCTCCTACAATGAGCAGTTCTTC. Translated, it gives CSARFRLTSASYNEQFF.

There are many counts of this clonotype. This rearrangement joins TRBV27 to TRBJ2-1; TRBD2 matches at 8 bases. Germline CDR1 MNHEY, CDR2 SMNVEV (reference sequence). Unmatched junction bases numbered 9, after V lost 3 bases and J lost 2 bases. The CDR3 is 17 amino acids. The CDR3 bases are TGTGCCAGCAGTTTGAACCTGGGCGGGAGGCCCTACAATGAGCAGTTCTTC. This encodes CASSLNLGGRPYNEQFF.

The table lists this clonotype with a few counts. The chain recombines TRBV24-1 with TRBJ2-5; unclear D gene. V was clipped by 4 bases and J by 7 bases, with 12 bases between them. CDR1 and CDR2 (germline): KGHDR, SFDVKD. The CDR3 runs 13 residues. CDR3 DNA sequence: TGTGCCACCAGTGACGACACGTATTGGACCCAGTACTTC. The encoded protein is CATSDDTYWTQYF.

The sample holds many counts of this clonotype. The J gene is TRBJ2-5, the V gene TRBV7-2, with D possibly being TRBD1 (5 bases). V dropped 2 bases and J dropped 4 bases, with 11 bases sitting between them. Germline V gene lookup returns CDR1 SGHTA and CDR2 FQGNSA. The CDR3 has 14 amino acids. The CDR3 loop is CASSLQGFGETQYF. CDR3 DNA sequence: TGTGCCAGCAGCTTACAGGGCTTCGGAGAGACCCAGTACTTC. Together with reference TRBV7-2 and TRBJ2-5, the CDR3 gives the full variable domain: GAGVSQSPSNKVTEKGKDVELRCDPISGHTALYWYRQSLGQGLEFLIYFQGNSAPDKSGLPSDRFSAERTGGSVSTLTIQRTQQEDSAVYLCASSLQGFGETQYFGPGTRLLVL.

This clonotype was counted many times. The rearrangement joins TRBV7-2 to TRBJ1-2; D unclear. Per germline, CDR1 SGHTA and CDR2 FQGNSA. The V gene lost 5 bases and the J gene lost 5 bases, with 12 bases spanning the gap. The CDR3 totals 13 residues. CDR3 sequence (DNA): TGTGCCAGCAGCAAAGGCGGGGAGTATGGCTACACCTTC. Its protein is CASSKGGEYGYTF.

This clonotype was counted at least ten times. This chain joins TRBV25-1 and TRBJ1-2; D not resolved. There are 14 residues in the CDR3. Germline lookup yields CDR1 MGHDK and CDR2 SYGVNS. The V end was cut by 5 bases, the J end by 3 bases, with 13 bases between. Here the CDR3 reads CASSRPGMDYGYTF. In nucleotides, the CDR3 is TGTGCCAGCAGTAGACCGGGGATGGACTATGGCTACACCTTC.

V usage is TRBV19 and J usage is TRBJ1-2; D remains unclear. V lost 4 bases to trimming and J lost 4 bases, with 4 bases between them. CDR3 length: 11 amino acids. CDR1 is LNHDA, CDR2 SQIVND, per germline (reference sequence). Here the CDR3 reads CASSRSYGYTF. The CDR3 nucleotides are TGTGCCAGTAGTAGGAGCTATGGCTACACCTTC.

In its sample, this clonotype was seen many times. The chain has TRBV4-1 and TRBJ2-1; tentative D call: TRBD2 (6 bases). V was pared by 4 bases and J by 8 bases, with 21 bases between. Germline-derived CDR1 and CDR2 are MGHRA and YSYEKL. The CDR3 has 16 residues. DNA of the CDR3: TGCGCCAGCAGCCTTAGTTGGGTAGCGGCGCCAGATGAGCAGTTCTTC. It codes for CASSLSWVAAPDEQFF.

To note about this clonotype: A much larger clone lies a single base off, so this may be a read error. The genes are TRBV12-3 or TRBV12-4 and TRBJ2-7, with TRBD2 matching 11 bases. CDR3 length equals 15 residues. CDR3 sequence reads: CASRRAGTSGYGQYF. The CDR3 nucleotides read TGTGCCAGCAGGCGCGCCGGGACTAGCGGCTACGGGCAGTACTTC.

The CDR3 DNA reads TGTGCCAGTAGTATCGGAGGTCAGCCCCAGCATTTT. Translated, it gives CASSIGGQPQHF. This chain links TRBV19 with TRBJ1-5; D unresolved. V was pared by 3 bases and J by 6 bases, with 6 bases between. This CDR3 region has 12 residues. Per germline, CDR1 LNHDA and CDR2 SQIVND (reference sequence).

In this sample, this clonotype turned up many times. The chain has TRBV11-2 and TRBJ1-2; TRBD1 might be the D (6 bases). Germline CDR1 reads SGHAT; CDR2 reads FQNNGV. Trimming removed 5 bases at V and 1 base at J, with 23 bases between. This CDR3 has 18 residues. As DNA, the CDR3 is TGTGCCAGCAGCCCCGGGTGGACAGTCCTTGGTCGTAACTATGGCTACACCTTC. Encoded protein: CASSPGWTVLGRNYGYTF. The full variable domain, its missing parts supplied by reference TRBV11-2 and TRBJ1-2, is EAGVAQSPRYKIIEKRQSVAFWCNPISGHATLYWYQQILGQGPKLLIQFQNNGVVDDSQLPKDRFSAERLKGVDSTLKIQPAKLEDSAVYLCASSPGWTVLGRNYGYTFGSGTRLTVV.

Ten or more counts support this clonotype. The rearrangement links TRBV12-3 or TRBV12-4 to TRBJ1-1; D perhaps matches TRBD1 (6 bases). V dropped 5 bases and J dropped 1 base, with 14 bases sitting between them. The length of the CDR3 is 15 residues. This CDR3 reads CASSPRTAENTEAFF. DNA of the CDR3: TGTGCCAGCAGTCCCAGGACAGCCGAGAACACTGAAGCTTTCTTT.

This chain connects TRBV5-8 to TRBJ2-2; 7 nucleotides agree with TRBD1. The CDR3 contains 16 residues. V was pared by 2 bases and J by 4 bases, with 8 bases of the junction left unmatched. CDR1 is SGHTS, CDR2 YDEGEE, per germline. The CDR3, as DNA: TGTGCCAGCAGCTTTTCGACAGGGATGGTCACCGGGGAGCTGTTTTTT. Its translation is CASSFSTGMVTGELFF.